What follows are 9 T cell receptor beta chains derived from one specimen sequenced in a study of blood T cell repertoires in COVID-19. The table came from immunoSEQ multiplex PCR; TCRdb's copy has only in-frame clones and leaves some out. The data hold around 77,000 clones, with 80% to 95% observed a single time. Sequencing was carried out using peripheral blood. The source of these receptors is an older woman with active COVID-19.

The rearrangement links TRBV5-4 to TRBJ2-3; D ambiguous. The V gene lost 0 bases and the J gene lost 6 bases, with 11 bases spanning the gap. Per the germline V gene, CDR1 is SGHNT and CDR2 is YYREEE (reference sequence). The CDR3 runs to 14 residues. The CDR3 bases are TGTGCCAGCAGCTTGGATCCCCTTATGGATACGCAGTATTTT. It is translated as CASSLDPLMDTQYF.

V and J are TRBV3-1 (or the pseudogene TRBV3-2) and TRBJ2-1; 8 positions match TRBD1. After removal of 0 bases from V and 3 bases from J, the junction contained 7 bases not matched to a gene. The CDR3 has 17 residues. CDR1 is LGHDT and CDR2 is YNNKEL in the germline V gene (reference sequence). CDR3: CASSQDRAGGHYNEQFF. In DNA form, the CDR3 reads TGTGCCAGCAGCCAAGATAGGGCAGGGGGCCACTACAATGAGCAGTTCTTC.

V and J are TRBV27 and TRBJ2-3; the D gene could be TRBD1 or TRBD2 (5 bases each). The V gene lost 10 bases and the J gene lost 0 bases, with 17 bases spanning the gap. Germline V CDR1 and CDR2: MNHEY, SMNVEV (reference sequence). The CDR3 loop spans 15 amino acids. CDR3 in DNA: TGTGCCACCAGGGCGACGGGGTTAAGCACAGATACGCAGTATTTT. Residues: CATRATGLSTDTQYF.

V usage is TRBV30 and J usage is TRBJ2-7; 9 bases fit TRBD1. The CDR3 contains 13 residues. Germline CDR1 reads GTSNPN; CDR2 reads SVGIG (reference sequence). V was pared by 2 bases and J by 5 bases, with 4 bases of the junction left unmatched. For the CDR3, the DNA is TGTGCCTGGAGTCCGGGACAGGGACACGAGCAGTACTTC. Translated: CAWSPGQGHEQYF.

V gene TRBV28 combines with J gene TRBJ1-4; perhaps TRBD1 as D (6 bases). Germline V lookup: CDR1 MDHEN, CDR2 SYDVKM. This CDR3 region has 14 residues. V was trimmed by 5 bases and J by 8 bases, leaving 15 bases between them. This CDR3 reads CASSLGGGFEKLFF. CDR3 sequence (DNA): TGTGCCAGCAGTCTAGGGGGTGGTTTCGAAAAACTGTTTTTT.

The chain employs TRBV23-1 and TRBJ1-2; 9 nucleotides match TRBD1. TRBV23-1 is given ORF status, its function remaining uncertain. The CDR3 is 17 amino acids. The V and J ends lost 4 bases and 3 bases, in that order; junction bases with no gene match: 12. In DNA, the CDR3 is TGCGCCAGCAGTCCGCGACCCGGGACAGGGACGGACTATGGCTACACCTTC. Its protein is CASSPRPGTGTDYGYTF.

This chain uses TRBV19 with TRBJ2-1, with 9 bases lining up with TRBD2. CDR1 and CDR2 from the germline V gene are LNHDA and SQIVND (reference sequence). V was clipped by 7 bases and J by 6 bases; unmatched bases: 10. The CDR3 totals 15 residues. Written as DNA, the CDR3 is TGTGCCAGTATGCCCCCGGGACTAGCCGGCAATGAGCAGTTCTTC. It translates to CASMPPGLAGNEQFF. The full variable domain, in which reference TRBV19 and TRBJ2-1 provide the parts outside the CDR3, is DGGITQSPKYLFRKEGQNVTLSCEQNLNHDAMYWYRQDPGQGLRLIYYSQIVNDFQKGDIAEGYSVSREKKESFPLTVTSAQKNPTAFYLCASMPPGLAGNEQFFGPGTRLTVL.

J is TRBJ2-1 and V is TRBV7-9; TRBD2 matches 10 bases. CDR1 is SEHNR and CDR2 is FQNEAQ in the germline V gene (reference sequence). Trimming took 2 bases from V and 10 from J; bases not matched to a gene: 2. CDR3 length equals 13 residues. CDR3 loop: CASSLSGRGEQFF. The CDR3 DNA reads TGTGCCAGCAGCTTAAGCGGGAGGGGGGAGCAGTTCTTC.

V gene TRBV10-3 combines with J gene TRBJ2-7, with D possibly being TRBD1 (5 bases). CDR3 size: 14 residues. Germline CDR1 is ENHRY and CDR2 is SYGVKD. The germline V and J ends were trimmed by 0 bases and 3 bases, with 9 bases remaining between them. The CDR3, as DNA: TGTGCCATCAGTGAGTCATCAGGGAACTACGAGCAGTACTTC. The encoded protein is CAISESSGNYEQYF.